Following are 6 T cell receptor beta chains from one sample sequenced in a study of blood T cell repertoires in COVID-19. Produced via immunoSEQ multiplex PCR; TCRdb's table is partial and in-frame only. This table has roughly 160,000 clones, under 90% appearing once. Sequencing input: peripheral blood. Receptors were obtained from a woman of 80 years or more with active or convalescent COVID-19.

In nucleotides, the CDR3 is TGTGCCAGCAGCTTGGGACTAGCGGGGTACAATGAGCAGTTCTTC. This sequence encodes CASSLGLAGYNEQFF. The V call is TRBV14, the J call TRBJ2-1; 13 nucleotides align to TRBD2. This CDR3 region has 15 residues. The ends lost 5 bases at V and 4 bases at J; junction bases unmatched: 2. Germline loops: CDR1 SGHDN, CDR2 FVKESK. The variable domain in full, with the rest retrieved from reference TRBV14 and TRBJ2-1, is EAGVTQFPSHSVIEKGQTVTLRCDPISGHDNLYWYRRVMGKEIKFLLHFVKESKQDESGMPNNRFLAERTGGTYSTLKVQPAELEDSGVYFCASSLGLAGYNEQFFGPGTRLTVL.

This clone appeared a few times. The gene calls are TRBV27 and TRBJ1-2, with 7 bases matching TRBD1. After removal of 2 bases from V and 4 bases from J, the junction contained 4 bases not matched to a gene. The CDR3 runs 14 residues. Germline CDR1 MNHEY, CDR2 SMNVEV (reference sequence). The CDR3 loop is CASSLRGLGYGYTF. CDR3 bases: TGTGCCAGCAGTTTAAGGGGGCTCGGCTATGGCTACACCTTC.

The V call is TRBV3-1 (or the pseudogene TRBV3-2), the J call TRBJ2-2; 7 bases are a match to TRBD2. The CDR3 extends over 16 amino acids. Germline CDR1 reads LGHDT; CDR2 reads YNNKEL (reference sequence). The V and J ends lost 3 bases and 5 bases, in that order; junction bases with no gene match: 9. The CDR3 here is CASSQRGGSSTGELFF. The DNA of the CDR3 is TGTGCCAGCAGCCAGAGGGGAGGGAGTAGTACCGGGGAGCTGTTTTTT.

This clone appeared once. V gene TRBV5-4 combines with J gene TRBJ2-1; 8 bases line up with TRBD1. This CDR3 comprises 15 residues. Germline loops: CDR1 SGHNT, CDR2 YYREEE (reference sequence). V lost 9 bases, J lost 4 bases, and 12 bases stayed unmatched. The CDR3 DNA follows: TGTGCCATAAGGACAGGGCCCCTCGCTTACAATGAGCAGTTCTTC. Translating it yields CAIRTGPLAYNEQFF.

V gene TRBV15 combines with J gene TRBJ1-2; tentative D call: TRBD1 (6 bases). CDR1 is LNHNV, CDR2 YYDKDF, per germline (reference sequence). There are 14 residues in the CDR3. V was pared by 1 base and J by 9 bases, with 15 bases between. CDR3 sequence (DNA): TGTGCCACCAGCAGAGCAATACAGGGAATTCGCTACACCTTC. This gives the protein CATSRAIQGIRYTF.

The gene calls are TRBV12-3 or TRBV12-4 and TRBJ1-5; D possibly corresponds to TRBD1 (5 bases). The CDR3 runs to 13 residues. Trimming left V 1 base short and J 7 bases short, with 8 bases between. As DNA, the CDR3 is TGTGCCAGCAGTTTAGAGACAGCCCAGCCCCAGCATTTT. Protein sequence: CASSLETAQPQHF.